The TCR beta chain under discussion was sequenced for a study of regulatory T cells in long-lasting Graves disease. Documented time point: newly diagnosed GD, antithyroid drugs for less than 3 months. PBMC RNA was the source of the TCR library. To make TCR beta libraries, researchers used iRepertoire HTBI primers and Arm-PCR of CDR3 regions. In TCRdb, the multiplex PCR reads were re-called with MiXCR into one record per CDR3 protein. The data show 500,000 or so distinct CDR3 sequences, with around 15% seen just once and 25% held by the top ten. The same data also went into a second study, on T cells in Graves' hyperthyroidism and ophthalmopathy.

The source of this sequence is a woman aged 40 to 65 with Graves disease. The starting material was peripheral blood mononuclear cells (PBMCs), obtained at new diagnosis, from a patient treated with antithyroid drugs.

The CDR3 DNA is TGTGCCAGCAGCCCTCAGGGGTTAAATCAGCCCCAGCATTTT. Protein: CASSPQGLNQPQHF. V and J are TRBV7-6 and TRBJ1-5; TRBD1 might be the D (6 bases). Trimming left V 5 bases short and J 4 bases short, with 12 bases between. The CDR3 totals 14 residues. The germline CDR1 and CDR2 sequences are SGHVS and FNYEAQ.